The TCR beta chain under discussion was sequenced for a study of technical replicates of blood from a few donors. Assay: immunoSEQ multiplex PCR; the TCRdb copy retains only in-frame clones and omits some. Of some 70,000 clones listed, around nine tenths are singletons. Deletions cut 0 bases from V and 7 bases from J, with 19 bases between. In germline, CDR1 is SGHNT, CDR2 YYREEE (reference sequence). The CDR3 runs to 17 residues. V is TRBV5-4 and J is TRBJ2-2, with a tentative D call TRBD2 (6 bases). This sequence was found in a human donor in good health. Sequences were obtained from T cells isolated from PBMCs. The CDR3 protein is CASSLAVLAGMHGELFF. The CDR3 nucleotides are TGTGCCAGCAGCTTGGCAGTGCTCGCGGGAATGCACGGGGAGCTGTTTTTT.